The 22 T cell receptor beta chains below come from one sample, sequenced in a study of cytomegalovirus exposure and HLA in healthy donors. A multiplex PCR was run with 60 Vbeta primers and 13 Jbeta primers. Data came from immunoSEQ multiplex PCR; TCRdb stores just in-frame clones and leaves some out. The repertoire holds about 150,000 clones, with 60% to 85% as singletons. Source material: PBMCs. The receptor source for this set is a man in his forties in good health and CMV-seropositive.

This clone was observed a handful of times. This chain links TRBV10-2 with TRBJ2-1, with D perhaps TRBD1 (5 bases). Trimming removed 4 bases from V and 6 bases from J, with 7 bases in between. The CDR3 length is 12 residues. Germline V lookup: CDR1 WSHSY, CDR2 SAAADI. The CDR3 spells CASSVGANEQFF. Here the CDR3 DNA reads TGCGCCAGCAGTGTTGGGGCCAATGAGCAGTTCTTC.

The CDR3 region is CASSKPRDTGLGNEQFF. CDR3 in DNA: TGTGCCAGTAGTAAGCCCCGGGACACAGGGTTGGGCAATGAGCAGTTCTTC. The chain couples TRBV19 to TRBJ2-1; tentative D call: TRBD1 (6 bases). The CDR3 covers 17 residues. Germline lookup yields CDR1 LNHDA and CDR2 SQIVND (reference sequence). Deletions cut 4 bases from V and 6 bases from J, with 22 bases between.

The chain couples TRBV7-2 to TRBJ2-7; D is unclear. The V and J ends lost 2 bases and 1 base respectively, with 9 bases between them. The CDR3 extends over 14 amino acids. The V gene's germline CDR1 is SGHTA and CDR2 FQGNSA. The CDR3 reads CASSLQIRSYEQYF. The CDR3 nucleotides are TGTGCCAGCAGCTTACAAATCAGATCCTACGAGCAGTACTTC.

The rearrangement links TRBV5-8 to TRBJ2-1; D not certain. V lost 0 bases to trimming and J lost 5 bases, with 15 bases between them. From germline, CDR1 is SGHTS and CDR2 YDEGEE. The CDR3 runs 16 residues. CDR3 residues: CASSLGDFWKDNEQFF. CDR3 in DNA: TGTGCCAGCAGCTTGGGCGACTTTTGGAAGGACAATGAGCAGTTCTTC.

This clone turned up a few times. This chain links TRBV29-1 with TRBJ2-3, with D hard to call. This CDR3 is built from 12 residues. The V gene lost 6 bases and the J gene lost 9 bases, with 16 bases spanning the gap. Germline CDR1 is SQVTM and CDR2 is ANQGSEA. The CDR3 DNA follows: TGCAGCGTCAAATACAGTACTCGGACGCAGTATTTT. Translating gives CSVKYSTRTQYF.

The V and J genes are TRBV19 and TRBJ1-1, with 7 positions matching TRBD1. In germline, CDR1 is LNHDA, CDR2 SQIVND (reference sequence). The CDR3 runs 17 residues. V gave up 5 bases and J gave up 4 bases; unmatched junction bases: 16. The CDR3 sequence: CASSLQGLVVSSTEAFF. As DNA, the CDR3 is TGTGCCAGTAGTTTACAGGGGCTCGTTGTATCGTCCACTGAAGCTTTCTTT.

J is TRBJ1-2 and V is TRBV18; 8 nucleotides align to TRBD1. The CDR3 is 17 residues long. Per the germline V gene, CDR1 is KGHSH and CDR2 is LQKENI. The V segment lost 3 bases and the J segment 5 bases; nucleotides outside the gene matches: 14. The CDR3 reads CASSPGQGTINDYGYTF. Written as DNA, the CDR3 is TGTGCCAGCTCACCCGGACAGGGAACCATAAATGATTATGGCTACACCTTC.

The CDR3 here is CATSREPTGDTEAFF. The DNA of the CDR3 is TGTGCCACCAGCAGAGAGCCGACAGGGGACACTGAAGCTTTCTTT. The chain uses TRBV15 and TRBJ1-1; 8 nucleotides agree with TRBD1. The CDR3 consists of 15 residues. Looked up from germline, CDR1 is LNHNV and CDR2 is YYDKDF (reference sequence). With 0 bases clipped from V and 3 bases from J, the junction kept 3 bases outside the gene matches.

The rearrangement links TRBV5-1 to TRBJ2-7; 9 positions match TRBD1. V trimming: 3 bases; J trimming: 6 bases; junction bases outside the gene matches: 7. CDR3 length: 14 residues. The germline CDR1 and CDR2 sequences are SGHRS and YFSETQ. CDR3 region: CASSSWTGEGEQYF. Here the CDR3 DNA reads TGCGCCAGCAGCTCCTGGACAGGGGAGGGCGAGCAGTACTTC. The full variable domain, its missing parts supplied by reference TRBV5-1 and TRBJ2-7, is KAGVTQTPRYLIKTRGQQVTLSCSPISGHRSVSWYQQTPGQGLQFLFEYFSETQRNKGNFPGRFSGRQFSNSRSEMNVSTLELGDSALYLCASSSWTGEGEQYFGPGTRLTVT.

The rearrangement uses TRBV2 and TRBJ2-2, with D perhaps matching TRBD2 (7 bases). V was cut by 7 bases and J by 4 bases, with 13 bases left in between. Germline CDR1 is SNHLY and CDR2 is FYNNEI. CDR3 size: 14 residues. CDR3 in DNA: TGTGCCAGCAAGTCGGGGGGCGGCACCGGGGAGCTGTTTTTT. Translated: CASKSGGGTGELFF.

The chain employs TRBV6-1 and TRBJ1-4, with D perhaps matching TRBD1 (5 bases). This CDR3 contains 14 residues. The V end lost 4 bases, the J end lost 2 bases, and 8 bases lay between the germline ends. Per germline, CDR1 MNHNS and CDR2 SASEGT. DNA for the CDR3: TGTGCCAGCAGTGTACAGGAGACTAATGAAAAACTGTTTTTT. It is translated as CASSVQETNEKLFF.

As DNA, the CDR3 is TGTGCCAGCAGCCAAGTTCCCACGGGGATTGGAAACACCATATATTTT. The encoded protein is CASSQVPTGIGNTIYF. This chain joins TRBV4-2 and TRBJ1-3; D gene uncertain. From germline, CDR1 is LGHNA and CDR2 YNFKEQ. V lost 1 base and J lost 3, with 13 bases in between. The CDR3 length is 16 residues.

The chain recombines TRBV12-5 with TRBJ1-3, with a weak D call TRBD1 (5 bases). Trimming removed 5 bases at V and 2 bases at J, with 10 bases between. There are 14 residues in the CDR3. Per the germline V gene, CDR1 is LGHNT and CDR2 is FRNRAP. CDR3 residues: CASGPGHAGNTIYF. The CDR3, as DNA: TGTGCTAGTGGTCCCGGACATGCTGGAAACACCATATATTTT. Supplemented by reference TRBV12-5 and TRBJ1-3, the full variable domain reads DARVTQTPRHKVTEMGQEVTMRCQPILGHNTVFWYRQTMMQGLELLAYFRNRAPLDDSGMPKDRFSAEMPDATLATLKIQPSEPRDSAVYFCASGPGHAGNTIYFGEGSWLTVV.

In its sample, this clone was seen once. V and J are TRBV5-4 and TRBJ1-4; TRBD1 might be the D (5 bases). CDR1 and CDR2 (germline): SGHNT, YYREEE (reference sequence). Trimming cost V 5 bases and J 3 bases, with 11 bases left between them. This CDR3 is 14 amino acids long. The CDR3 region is CASSRGFANEKLFF. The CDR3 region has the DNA TGTGCCAGCAGTAGGGGTTTCGCTAATGAAAAACTGTTTTTT.

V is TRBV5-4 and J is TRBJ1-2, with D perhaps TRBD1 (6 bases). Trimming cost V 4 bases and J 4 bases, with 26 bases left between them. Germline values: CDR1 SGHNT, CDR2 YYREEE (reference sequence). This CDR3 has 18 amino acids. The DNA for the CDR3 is TGTGCCAGCAGCCATCCACAGGGTTCTCTTGGAGGTATCTATGGCTACACCTTC. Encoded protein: CASSHPQGSLGGIYGYTF. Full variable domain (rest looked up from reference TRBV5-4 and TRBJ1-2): ETGVTQSPTHLIKTRGQQVTLRCSSQSGHNTVSWYQQALGQGPQFIFQYYREEENGRGNFPPRFSGLQFPNYSSELNVNALELDDSALYLCASSHPQGSLGGIYGYTFGSGTRLTVV.

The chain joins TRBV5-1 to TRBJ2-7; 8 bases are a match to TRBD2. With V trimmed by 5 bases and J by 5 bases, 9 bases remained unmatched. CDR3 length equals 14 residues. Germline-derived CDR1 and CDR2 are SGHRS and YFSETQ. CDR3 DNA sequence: TGCGCCAGCAGAAATTTAGCGGGAACGGACGAGCAGTACTTC. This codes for CASRNLAGTDEQYF.

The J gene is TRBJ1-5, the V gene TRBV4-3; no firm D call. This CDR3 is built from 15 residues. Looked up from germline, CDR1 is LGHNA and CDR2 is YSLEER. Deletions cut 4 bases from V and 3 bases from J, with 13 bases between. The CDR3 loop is CASSLLGPLNQPQHF. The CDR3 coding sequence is TGCGCCAGCAGCCTTCTTGGGCCTCTCAATCAGCCCCAGCATTTT.

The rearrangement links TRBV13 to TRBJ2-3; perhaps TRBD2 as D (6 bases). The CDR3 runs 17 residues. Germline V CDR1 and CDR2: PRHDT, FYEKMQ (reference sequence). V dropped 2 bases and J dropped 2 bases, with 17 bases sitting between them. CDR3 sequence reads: CASSLTQEGPNTDTQYF. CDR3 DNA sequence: TGTGCCAGCAGCTTAACCCAGGAGGGCCCCAACACAGATACGCAGTATTTT.

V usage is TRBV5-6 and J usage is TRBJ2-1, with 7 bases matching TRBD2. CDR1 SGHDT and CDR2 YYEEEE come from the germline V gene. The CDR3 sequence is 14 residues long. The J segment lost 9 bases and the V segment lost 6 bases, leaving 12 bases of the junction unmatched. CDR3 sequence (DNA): TGTGCCAGCACCGACGGGACGGGAGGTGGTGAGCAGTTCTTC. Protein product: CASTDGTGGGEQFF.

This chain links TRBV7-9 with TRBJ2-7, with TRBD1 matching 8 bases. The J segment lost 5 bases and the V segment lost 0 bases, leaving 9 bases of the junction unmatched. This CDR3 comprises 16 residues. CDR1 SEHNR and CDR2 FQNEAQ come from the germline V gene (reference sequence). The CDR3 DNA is TGTGCCAGCAGCTTAGCCTTCCGACAGGGGACCCACGAGCAGTACTTC. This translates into CASSLAFRQGTHEQYF.

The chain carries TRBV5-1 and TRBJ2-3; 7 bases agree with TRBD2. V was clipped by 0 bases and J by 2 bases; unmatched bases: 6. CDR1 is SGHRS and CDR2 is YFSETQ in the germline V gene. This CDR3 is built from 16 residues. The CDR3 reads CASSLVASGSTDTQYF. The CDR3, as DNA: TGCGCCAGCAGCTTGGTGGCTAGCGGTTCCACAGATACGCAGTATTTT.

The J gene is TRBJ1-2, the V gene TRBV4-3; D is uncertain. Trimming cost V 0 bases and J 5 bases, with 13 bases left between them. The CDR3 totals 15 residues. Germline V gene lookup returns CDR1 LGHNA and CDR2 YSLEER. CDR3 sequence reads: CASSQDRSAWYGYTF. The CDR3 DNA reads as TGCGCCAGCAGCCAAGATCGGTCAGCGTGGTATGGCTACACCTTC.